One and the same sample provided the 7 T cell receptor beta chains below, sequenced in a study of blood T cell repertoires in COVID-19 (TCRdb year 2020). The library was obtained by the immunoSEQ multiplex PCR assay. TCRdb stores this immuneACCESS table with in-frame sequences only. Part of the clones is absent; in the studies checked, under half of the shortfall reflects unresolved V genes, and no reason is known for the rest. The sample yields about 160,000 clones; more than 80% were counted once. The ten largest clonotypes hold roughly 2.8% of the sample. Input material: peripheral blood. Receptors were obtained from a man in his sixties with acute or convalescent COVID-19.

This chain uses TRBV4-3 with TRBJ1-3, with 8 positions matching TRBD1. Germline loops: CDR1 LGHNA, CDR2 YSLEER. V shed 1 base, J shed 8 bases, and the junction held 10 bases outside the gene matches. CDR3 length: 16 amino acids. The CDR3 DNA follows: TGCGCCAGCAGCCAAGTGTTCGGACAGGGCGATTACACCATATATTTT. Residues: CASSQVFGQGDYTIYF.

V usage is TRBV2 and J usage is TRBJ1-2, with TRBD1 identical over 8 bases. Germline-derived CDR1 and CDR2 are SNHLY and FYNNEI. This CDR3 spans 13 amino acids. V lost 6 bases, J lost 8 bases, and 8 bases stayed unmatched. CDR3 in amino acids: CASRGGQGGGYTF. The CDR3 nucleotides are TGTGCCAGCAGGGGAGGACAGGGCGGCGGCTACACCTTC.

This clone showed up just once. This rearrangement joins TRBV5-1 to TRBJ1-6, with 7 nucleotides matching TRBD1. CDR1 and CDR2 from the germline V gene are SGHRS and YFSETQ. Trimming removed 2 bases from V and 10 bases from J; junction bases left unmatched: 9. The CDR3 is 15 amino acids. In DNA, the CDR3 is TGCGCCAGCAGCTTAGCACCGGGACAGAGCTCACCCCTCCACTTT. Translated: CASSLAPGQSSPLHF.

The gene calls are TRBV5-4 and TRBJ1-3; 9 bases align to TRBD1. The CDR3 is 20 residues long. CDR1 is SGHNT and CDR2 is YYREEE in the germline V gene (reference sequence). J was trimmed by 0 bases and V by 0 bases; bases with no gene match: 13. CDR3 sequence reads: CASSLEEGDRVVPSGNTIYF. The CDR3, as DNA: TGTGCCAGCAGCTTGGAGGAGGGGGACAGGGTTGTACCCTCTGGAAACACCATATATTTT.

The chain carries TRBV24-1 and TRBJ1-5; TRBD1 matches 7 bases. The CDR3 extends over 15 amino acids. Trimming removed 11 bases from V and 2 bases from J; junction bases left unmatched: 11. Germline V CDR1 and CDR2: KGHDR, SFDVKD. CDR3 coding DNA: TGTGCCATCCAAGCGGACAGGTTCGGCAATCAGCCCCAGCATTTT. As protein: CAIQADRFGNQPQHF.

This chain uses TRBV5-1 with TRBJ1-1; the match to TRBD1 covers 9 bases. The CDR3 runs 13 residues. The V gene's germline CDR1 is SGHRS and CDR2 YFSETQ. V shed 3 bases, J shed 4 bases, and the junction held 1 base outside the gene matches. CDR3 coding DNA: TGCGCCAGCAGCTGGACAGGGGCCACTGAAGCTTTCTTT. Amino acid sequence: CASSWTGATEAFF.

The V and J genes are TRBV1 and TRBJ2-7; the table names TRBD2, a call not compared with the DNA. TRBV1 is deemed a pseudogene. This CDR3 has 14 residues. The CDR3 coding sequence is TGCACCAGCAGCCAAGTCGGGGGTACCTACGAGCAGTACTTC. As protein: CTSSQVGGTYEQYF.